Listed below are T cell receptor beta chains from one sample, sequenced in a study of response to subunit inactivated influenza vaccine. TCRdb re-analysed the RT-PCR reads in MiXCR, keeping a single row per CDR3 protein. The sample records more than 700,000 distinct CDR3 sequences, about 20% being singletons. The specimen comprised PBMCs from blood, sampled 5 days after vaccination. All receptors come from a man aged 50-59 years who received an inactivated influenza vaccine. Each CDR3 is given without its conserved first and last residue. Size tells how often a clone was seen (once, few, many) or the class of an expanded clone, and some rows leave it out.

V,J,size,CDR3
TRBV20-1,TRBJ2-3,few,SARDYSGGAADTQY
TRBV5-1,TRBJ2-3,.,ASSLEGYTDTQY
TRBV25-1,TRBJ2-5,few,ASSDQLPGPNWETQY
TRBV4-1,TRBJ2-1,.,ASSQAGLSTMEQF
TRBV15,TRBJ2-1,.,ATSRLQRGNEQF
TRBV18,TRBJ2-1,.,ASSPKQIINSNEQF
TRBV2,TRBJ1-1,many,ASSVWGDTEAF
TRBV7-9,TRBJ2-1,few,ASSLDSGLQQEQF
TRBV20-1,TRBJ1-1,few,SASAGAGNTEAF
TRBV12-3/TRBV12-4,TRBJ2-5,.,ASSLDGGREETQY
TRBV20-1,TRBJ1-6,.,SARGRGLYNSPLH
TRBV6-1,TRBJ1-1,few,ASRGPLNTEAF
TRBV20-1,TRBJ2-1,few,SARRLYNEQF